Listed below are T cell receptor beta chains from one sample, sequenced in a study of control samples from healthy donors and cancer patients. TCRdb keeps only in-frame clones here, not all; method: immunoSEQ multiplex PCR. The table lists 150,000 or so clones, 91% of them singletons. Material: blood. These receptor sequences come from a man in his late teens or twenties in good health. Both conserved end residues are part of each CDR3. A D gene is named only where the DNA matches it firmly. Clone sizes are given selectively: once, few, many, or a class where the clone is expanded.

j_call,d_call,clone_size,v_call,cdr3_nt,cdr3_aa
TRBJ1-5,-,-,TRBV2,TGTGCCAGCAGTGAACTGGCAGGACCAAGCAATCAGCCCCAGCATTTT,CASSELAGPSNQPQHF
TRBJ1-4,-,once,TRBV30,TGTGCCTGGAGTGTGGTCCTGCAGGGCGAAAAACTGTTTTTT,CAWSVVLQGEKLFF
TRBJ1-1,-,-,TRBV6-5,TGTGCCAGCAGTTCGGGGGAGAACACTGAAGCTTTCTTT,CASSSGENTEAFF
TRBJ1-1,-,-,TRBV7-8,TGTGCCAGCAGATTGAACACTGAAGCTTTCTTT,CASRLNTEAFF
TRBJ1-5,TRBD1,-,TRBV6-1,TGTGCCAGCAGTGAAGGGGGCAGGGGGGATCAGCCCCAGCATTTT,CASSEGGRGDQPQHF
TRBJ1-1,-,-,TRBV12-3/TRBV12-4,TGTGCCAGCAGTCAAAACAGGGATGAAGCTTTCTTT,CASSQNRDEAFF
TRBJ1-4,TRBD1,-,TRBV7-2,TGTGCCAGCAGCTTACGGGCCGGGACAGTCGGTGAAAAACTGTTTTTT,CASSLRAGTVGEKLFF
TRBJ1-1,-,-,TRBV5-4,TGTGCCAGCAGCTTAGACACCCGGGGGGACACTGAAGCTTTCTTT,CASSLDTRGDTEAFF
TRBJ2-7,-,-,TRBV12-2,TGTGCAAGTCGCTTTATTAGGTCAGGGAAAGGTTCTCAGGAGCAGTACTTC,CASRFIRSGKGSQEQYF
TRBJ1-2,TRBD1,-,TRBV28,TGTGCCAGCAGGCGGACAGGGGACTATGGCTACACCTTC,CASRRTGDYGYTF
TRBJ2-5,-,-,TRBV13,TGTGCCAGCAGCTTAGGTCTGCAAGAGACCCAGTACTTC,CASSLGLQETQYF
TRBJ2-5,TRBD2,-,TRBV19,TGTGCCAGTAGTCCCGGCGGGAGGCAAGAGACCCAGTACTTC,CASSPGGRQETQYF
TRBJ1-4,-,-,TRBV4-1,TGCGCCAGCAGCCAAGAAAAGAGGGCTAATGAAAAACTGTTTTTT,CASSQEKRANEKLFF
TRBJ2-1,-,-,TRBV29-1,TGCAGCGTTGAAGAACTCGCGGGGTTTGAGCAGTTCTTC,CSVEELAGFEQFF
TRBJ1-3,-,-,TRBV5-1,TGCGCCAGCAGCCTTGACATCATCTCTGGAAACACCATATATTTT,CASSLDIISGNTIYF